Below, 17 T cell receptor beta chains from the same sample are listed, as sequenced in a study of T cell repertoires in cytomegalovirus infection (dated by TCRdb to between 2019 and 2020). The listed sequencing device is Illumina HiSeq 1500. The public reads were reprocessed in TCRdb via fastp at Q25 and MiXCR, keeping in-frame beta chains. Each CDR3 protein gets just one entry, which takes the most common genes and DNA from the rows behind it. The sample yields 50,000 or so distinct CDR3 sequences; approximately 20% were counted once. About a fifth of the sample rests with the top ten. The antigens of these receptors remain unknown. Sequences were obtained from PBMCs, sequenced either directly or after in vitro stimulation (not recorded which). The receptors come from a human donor in good health (CMV status not recorded). Some clones in this sample may be carry-over from other donors' samples.

The chain uses TRBV4-2 and TRBJ2-3, with D possibly TRBD2 on 6 matching bases. Trimming pared 0 bases from V and 3 bases from J, leaving 16 bases between. The germline V gene has CDR1 LGHNA and CDR2 YNFKEQ. This CDR3 is 17 amino acids long. CDR3 coding DNA: TGTGCCAGCAGCCAAGAGGAGGGACTCGACATTACAGATACGCAGTATTTT. This encodes CASSQEEGLDITDTQYF.

This clonotype was picked up a small number of times. The chain employs TRBV7-7 and TRBJ2-5; 7 nucleotides match TRBD2. The length of the CDR3 is 13 residues. Trimming cost V 1 base and J 4 bases; bases outside gene matches: 0. Germline CDR1 reads SSHAT; CDR2 reads FNYEAQ (reference sequence). DNA of the CDR3: TGTGCCAGCAGCTTAGGACTAGCAGAGACCCAGTACTTC. Translating it yields CASSLGLAETQYF.

The CDR3 DNA reads as TGCGCCAGCAGCCAGGGGTTCACTGAAGCTTTCTTT. Protein: CASSQGFTEAFF. The V and J genes are TRBV4-1 and TRBJ1-1, with D uncertain. Trimming took off 3 bases at V and 4 bases at J, with 6 bases between the two ends. Germline assignment: CDR1 MGHRA and CDR2 YSYEKL. There are 12 residues in the CDR3.

This clonotype came up a few times. The rearrangement links TRBV12-3 or TRBV12-4 to TRBJ2-5; TRBD2 matches 8 bases. Trimming at V came to 6 bases and at J to 5 bases, leaving 20 bases not matched to a gene. The CDR3 spans 18 residues. In nucleotides, the CDR3 is TGTGCCAGCAGCCCAGGTGTCATCCGCGGGGGGTTCGCGGAGACCCAGTACTTC. This translates into CASSPGVIRGGFAETQYF.

The chain combines TRBV11-3 with TRBJ1-2; TRBD1 aligns across 7 bases. After removal of 0 bases from V and 1 base from J, the junction contained 5 bases not matched to a gene. Germline assignment: CDR1 SGHNT and CDR2 YENEEA. The CDR3 contains 16 residues. CDR3 DNA sequence: TGTGCCAGCAGCTTAGAGGGGAGGGACAGTAACTATGGCTACACCTTC. It translates to CASSLEGRDSNYGYTF.

In its sample, this clonotype was seen a few times. The V and J genes are TRBV6-2 or TRBV6-3 and TRBJ1-4, with 12 bases lining up with TRBD1. V shed 2 bases and J 7 bases; nucleotides not matched to a gene: 17. CDR1 MNHEY and CDR2 SVGEGT come from the germline V gene. CDR3 length equals 20 residues. CDR3 sequence reads: CASSYKRDRGRRDASEKLFF. In DNA form, the CDR3 reads TGTGCCAGCAGTTACAAGCGGGACAGGGGGCGCCGAGACGCTAGTGAAAAACTGTTTTTT.

The genes are TRBV9 and TRBJ2-5; D unclear. V lost 6 bases and J lost 6, with 9 bases in between. This CDR3 has 11 residues. CDR1 and CDR2 (germline): SGDLS, YYNGEE. The CDR3 region is CASIVLKTQYF. CDR3 bases: TGTGCCAGCATAGTTTTGAAGACCCAGTACTTC.

In its sample, this clonotype was seen a few times. This sequence joins TRBV5-1 and TRBJ2-7, with D possibly matching TRBD1 (5 bases). V was shortened by 7 bases and J by 6 bases, with 17 bases between the two germline ends. This CDR3 has 13 residues. The V gene's germline CDR1 is SGHRS and CDR2 YFSETQ. CDR3 DNA: TGCGCCAGCGAAGATCCGACAGTGGGCGAGCAGTACTTC. This translates into CASEDPTVGEQYF.

In its sample, this clonotype was seen a few times. V and J are TRBV5-4 and TRBJ2-5, with a tentative D call TRBD2 (6 bases). Trimming took off 1 base at V and 5 bases at J, with 12 bases between the two ends. CDR1 is SGHNT, CDR2 YYREEE, per germline (reference sequence). The CDR3 sequence is 14 residues long. The CDR3 DNA reads TGTGCCAGCAGCTTGAGGACTAATGGGGAGACCCAGTACTTC. It specifies CASSLRTNGETQYF.

This clonotype was seen more than once but under ten times. The chain joins TRBV5-5 to TRBJ2-2; D is unclear. Germline V gene sequence: CDR1 SGHKS, CDR2 YYEKEE (reference sequence). The CDR3 is 14 residues long. Trimming left V 2 bases short and J 0 bases short, with 5 bases between. The chain's CDR3 is CASSFGPNTGELFF. The CDR3 DNA reads TGTGCCAGCAGCTTTGGACCGAACACCGGGGAGCTGTTTTTT.

The chain has TRBV20-1 and TRBJ2-2; D gene ambiguous. Germline assignment: CDR1 DFQATT and CDR2 SNEGSKA (reference sequence). The CDR3 contains 12 residues. V was shortened by 3 bases and J by 0 bases, with 2 bases between the two germline ends. CDR3 DNA sequence: TGCAGTGCTAGGGCGAACACCGGGGAGCTGTTTTTT. Its protein product is CSARANTGELFF.

This clonotype was seen at least ten times. V usage is TRBV7-9 and J usage is TRBJ2-7; D not certain. This CDR3 region has 13 residues. V lost 6 bases and J lost 6, with 15 bases in between. Germline CDR1 is SEHNR and CDR2 is FQNEAQ (reference sequence). The CDR3 DNA sequence: TGTGCCAGCAGATTGCTGTCCCTAAGCGAGCAGTACTTC. This translates into CASRLLSLSEQYF. The complete variable domain, with remaining parts taken from reference TRBV7-9 and TRBJ2-7, reads DTGVSQNPRHKITKRGQNVTFRCDPISEHNRLYWYRQTLGQGPEFLTYFQNEAQLEKSRLLSDRFSAERPKGSFSTLEIQRTEQGDSAMYLCASRLLSLSEQYFGPGTRLTVT.

This clonotype was picked up a small number of times. CDR3 protein: CASKGDGFMVADTQYF. In nucleotides, the CDR3 is TGCGCCAGCAAGGGGGATGGATTTATGGTAGCAGATACGCAGTATTTT. The chain has TRBV4-1 and TRBJ2-3; the D gene is possibly TRBD1 (6 bases). The germline gives CDR1 MGHRA, CDR2 YSYEKL. Trimming removed 7 bases at V and 4 bases at J, with 21 bases between. The CDR3 consists of 16 residues.

On this clonotype itself: One junction end does not reproduce the germline sequence, and a read error may be involved. The chain recombines TRBV24-1 with TRBJ2-1; D gene unclear. The CDR3 length is 12 residues. Germline loops: CDR1 KGHDR, CDR2 SFDVKD. This chain's CDR3 is CDTRSSYNEQFF. CDR3 nucleotides: TGTGACACCAGGAGCTCCTACAATGAGCAGTTCTTC.

The chain couples TRBV7-9 to TRBJ1-6; the D is unclear. V lost 2 bases, J lost 4 bases, and 6 bases lay in between. CDR1 and CDR2 (germline): SEHNR, FQNEAQ (reference sequence). CDR3 length: 14 amino acids. The chain's CDR3 is CASSLQYYNSPLHF. As DNA, the CDR3 is TGTGCCAGCAGCTTACAGTATTATAATTCACCCCTCCACTTT. Variable domain in full (rest from reference TRBV7-9 and TRBJ1-6): DTGVSQNPRHKITKRGQNVTFRCDPISEHNRLYWYRQTLGQGPEFLTYFQNEAQLEKSRLLSDRFSAERPKGSFSTLEIQRTEQGDSAMYLCASSLQYYNSPLHFGNGTRLTVT.

This clonotype was observed a few times. The rearrangement uses TRBV6-6 and TRBJ2-3; possible D gene TRBD1, 5 bases. The CDR3 totals 14 residues. The V gene's germline CDR1 is MNHNY and CDR2 SVGAGI (reference sequence). V was cut by 2 bases and J by 7 bases, with 13 bases left in between. The CDR3 protein is CASSYNIGANTQYF. The CDR3 DNA reads TGTGCCAGCAGTTACAATATAGGGGCCAATACGCAGTATTTT.

The chain has TRBV2 and TRBJ1-2, with D unclear. The germline V gene encodes CDR1 SNHLY and CDR2 FYNNEI. The CDR3 sequence is 12 residues long. V lost 7 bases and J lost 4, with 10 bases in between. The CDR3 DNA is TGTGCCAGCAAGGATCTTTCCTATGGCTACACCTTC. Its translation is CASKDLSYGYTF.